The 18 T cell receptor beta chains given below trace back to one sample, sequenced in a study of breast tumors, draining lymph nodes, adjacent tissues. TCRdb passed the multiplex PCR reads through MiXCR, listing each CDR3 protein once. The sample holds a few hundred thousand distinct CDR3 sequences; approximately 36% are singletons and the top ten take approximately 3.5%. Samples came from axillary lymph nodes draining the breast cancer. Source material: axillary lymph node tissue. The source of these receptors is a female donor with breast cancer. Some clones in this sample may be carry-over from other donors' samples.

This rearrangement joins TRBV2 to TRBJ2-3; 9 bases fit TRBD2. CDR1 is SNHLY and CDR2 is FYNNEI in the germline V gene. The V gene end was trimmed by 7 bases and the J gene end by 4 bases; junction bases not matched to a gene: 12. The CDR3 has 16 amino acids. Written as DNA, the CDR3 is TGTGCCAGCACCTGGACTAGAGCGGGAGGATCAGATACGCAGTATTTT. It is translated as CASTWTRAGGSDTQYF.

The chain has TRBV4-3 and TRBJ1-5, with 11 bases matching TRBD1. The CDR3 extends over 16 amino acids. Germline V gene data show CDR1 as LGHNA and CDR2 as YSLEER. V shed 3 bases, J shed 9 bases, and the junction held 10 bases outside the gene matches. The CDR3 spells CASSQRRTGGSRPQHF. The CDR3 nucleotides are TGCGCCAGCAGCCAGAGGCGGACAGGGGGCTCTCGGCCCCAGCATTTT.

The gene calls are TRBV24-1 and TRBJ2-1; 7 bases agree with TRBD2. This CDR3 is 15 amino acids long. Germline assignment: CDR1 KGHDR and CDR2 SFDVKD. V shed 3 bases, J shed 2 bases, and the junction held 3 bases outside the gene matches. CDR3 amino acids: CATSDPGRTYNEQFF. CDR3 nucleotide sequence: TGTGCCACCAGTGATCCCGGGAGGACCTACAATGAGCAGTTCTTC.

V is TRBV29-1 and J is TRBJ2-5; tentative D call: TRBD2 (6 bases). Trimming cost V 0 bases and J 2 bases, with 7 bases left between them. This CDR3 spans 13 amino acids. Germline CDR1 reads SQVTM; CDR2 reads ANQGSEA. The CDR3 DNA follows: TGCAGCGTTGAAGATCGGGGGCAAGAGACCCAGTACTTC. It codes for CSVEDRGQETQYF.

This clonotype was seen repeatedly, ten times or more. This rearrangement joins TRBV11-2 to TRBJ2-1; the D is unclear. Per the germline V gene, CDR1 is SGHAT and CDR2 is FQNNGV. Deletions cut 2 bases from V and 0 bases from J, with 14 bases between. The CDR3 runs to 17 residues. The CDR3 DNA sequence: TGTGCCAGCAGCTTAAGGGTCATCCGGAGCTCCTACAATGAGCAGTTCTTC. This translates into CASSLRVIRSSYNEQFF.

The chain combines TRBV9 with TRBJ2-3, with TRBD1 identical over 11 bases. Germline CDR1 and CDR2: SGDLS and YYNGEE. The length of the CDR3 is 17 residues. Trimming at V came to 4 bases and at J to 3 bases, leaving 10 bases not matched to a gene. DNA of the CDR3: TGTGCCAGCAGCTTTGGGACAGGGGGACTCTGGACAGATACGCAGTATTTT. This sequence encodes CASSFGTGGLWTDTQYF.

About this clonotype: With a much larger clone just one base away, this may be a read error. The rearrangement links TRBV12-3 or TRBV12-4 to TRBJ2-7; D perhaps matches TRBD2 (6 bases). This CDR3 has 14 amino acids. CDR3 protein: CAGSRKAGAYEQYF. CDR3 in DNA: TGTGCCGGCAGTCGAAAAGCGGGCGCCTACGAGCAGTACTTC.

This clonotype was counted at least ten times. The CDR3 protein is CASSYGDTTNYGYTF. CDR3 DNA sequence: TGTGCCAGCAGTTACGGGGACACTACCAACTATGGCTACACCTTC. The chain carries TRBV6-6 and TRBJ1-2; tentatively, D is TRBD1 (6 bases). The V gene lost 2 bases and the J gene lost 2 bases, with 12 bases spanning the gap. The germline V gene encodes CDR1 MNHNY and CDR2 SVGAGI (reference sequence). This CDR3 is 15 amino acids long.

This clonotype was observed many times. The genes are TRBV29-1 and TRBJ1-4; no clear D. The germline CDR1 and CDR2 sequences are SQVTM and ANQGSEA. The CDR3 sequence is 14 residues long. Trimming took 5 bases from V and 0 from J, leaving 10 bases between them. The CDR3, as DNA: TGCAGCGTTAGGACTCGGGCAACTAATGAAAAACTGTTTTTT. This gives the protein CSVRTRATNEKLFF.

This clonotype was seen many times. This chain connects TRBV14 to TRBJ2-7, with D possibly being TRBD1 (6 bases). V shed 2 bases and J shed 7 bases, with 12 bases lying between them. The germline gives CDR1 SGHDN, CDR2 FVKESK. This CDR3 is 13 amino acids long. CDR3 loop: CASSQWERGEQYF. DNA for the CDR3: TGTGCCAGCAGCCAATGGGAGAGGGGGGAGCAGTACTTC.

As to this clonotype: Since a much larger clone is just one base distant, this may be a read error. The conserved phenylalanine or tryptophan is not found at the CDR3 terminus, so this likely reflects a read error. J is TRBJ2-1 and V is TRBV7-3, with D maybe TRBD1 (6 bases). The CDR3 extends over 11 amino acids. V lost 5 bases to trimming and J lost 13 bases, with 12 bases between them. In germline, CDR1 is SGHTA, CDR2 FQGTGA. CDR3 nucleotide sequence: TGTGCCAGCAGCCGGACAGTCATACAGTTCTCC. Protein sequence: CASSRTVIQFS.

The DNA of the CDR3 is TGTGCCAGCAGCTTCGGGACTAGCATGTCCGGGGCCAACGTCCTGACTTTC. Protein sequence: CASSFGTSMSGANVLTF. This chain links TRBV7-2 with TRBJ2-6, with TRBD2 matching over 9 bases. Trimming cost V 3 bases and J 4 bases; bases outside gene matches: 7. Germline V CDR1 and CDR2: SGHTA, FQGNSA. The CDR3 runs 17 residues.

This clonotype has at least ten counts. The chain carries TRBV3-1 and TRBJ2-2; D gene ambiguous. This CDR3 is 13 amino acids long. The V and J ends lost 4 bases and 8 bases respectively, with 11 bases between them. Looked up from germline, CDR1 is LGHDT and CDR2 is YNNKEL (reference sequence). Here the CDR3 DNA reads TGTGCCAGCAGCCCCCAGACGGCAGGGGAGCTGTTTTTT. Translation gives CASSPQTAGELFF. Full variable domain (missing parts from reference TRBV3-1 and TRBJ2-2): DTAVSQTPKYLVTQMGNDKSIKCEQNLGHDTMYWYKQDSKKFLKIMFSYNNKELIINETVPNRFSPKSPDKAHLNLHINSLELGDSAVYFCASSPQTAGELFFGEGSRLTVL.

This clonotype occurred many times. The chain joins TRBV7-9 to TRBJ2-3; possibly TRBD2 for D (6 bases). The CDR3 has 14 residues. V lost 1 base and J lost 1, with 6 bases in between. Germline V lookup: CDR1 SEHNR, CDR2 FQNEAQ (reference sequence). The DNA for the CDR3 is TGTGCCAGCAGCTTAGAGCGGGGCACAGATACGCAGTATTTT. This gives the protein CASSLERGTDTQYF.

This clonotype showed up many times. The V gene is TRBV7-9, the J gene TRBJ2-2; a weak D match, TRBD2 (6 bases). Trimming removed 4 bases from V and 9 bases from J, with 9 bases in between. The V gene's germline CDR1 is SEHNR and CDR2 FQNEAQ (reference sequence). The CDR3 loop spans 12 amino acids. This CDR3 reads CASSSLARELFF. DNA for the CDR3: TGTGCCAGCAGCTCCCTAGCGAGGGAGCTGTTTTTT.

This clonotype has ten or more counts. The gene calls are TRBV5-6 and TRBJ2-5; the match to TRBD1 covers 7 bases. V was clipped by 0 bases and J by 2 bases; unmatched bases: 1. CDR1 is SGHDT, CDR2 YYEEEE, per germline. The CDR3 has 14 residues. CDR3 region: CASSLGQGQETQYF. Here the CDR3 DNA reads TGTGCCAGCAGCTTGGGACAGGGACAAGAGACCCAGTACTTC.

This clonotype occurred many times. This chain's CDR3 is CSVIHTGFHEQYF. In DNA, the CDR3 is TGCAGTGTTATACACACAGGGTTCCACGAGCAGTACTTC. This chain joins TRBV20-1 and TRBJ2-7, with D perhaps matching TRBD1 (6 bases). The V and J ends lost 7 bases and 5 bases respectively, with 18 bases between them. The CDR3 totals 13 residues. Germline assignment: CDR1 DFQATT and CDR2 SNEGSKA (reference sequence).

This clonotype appeared a few times. The chain carries TRBV18 and TRBJ1-2; unclear D gene. CDR1 is KGHSH, CDR2 LQKENI, per germline. V was shortened by 2 bases and J by 3 bases, with 13 bases between the two germline ends. There are 15 residues in the CDR3. CDR3 coding DNA: TGTGCCAGCTCACCAATGGGCCGGGATGACTATGGCTACACCTTC. Translating it yields CASSPMGRDDYGYTF.